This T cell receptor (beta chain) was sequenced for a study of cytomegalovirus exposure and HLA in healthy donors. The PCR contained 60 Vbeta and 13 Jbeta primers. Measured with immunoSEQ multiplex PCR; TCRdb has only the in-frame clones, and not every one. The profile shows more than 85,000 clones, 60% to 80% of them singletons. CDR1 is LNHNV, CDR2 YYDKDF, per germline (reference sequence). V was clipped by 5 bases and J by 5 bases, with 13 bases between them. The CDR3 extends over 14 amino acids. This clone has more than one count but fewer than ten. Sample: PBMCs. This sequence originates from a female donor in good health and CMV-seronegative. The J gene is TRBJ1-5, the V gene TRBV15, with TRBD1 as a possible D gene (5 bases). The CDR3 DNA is TGTGCCACCAGCCGGGGGAGACAGCATCAGCCCCAGCATTTT. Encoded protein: CATSRGRQHQPQHF.